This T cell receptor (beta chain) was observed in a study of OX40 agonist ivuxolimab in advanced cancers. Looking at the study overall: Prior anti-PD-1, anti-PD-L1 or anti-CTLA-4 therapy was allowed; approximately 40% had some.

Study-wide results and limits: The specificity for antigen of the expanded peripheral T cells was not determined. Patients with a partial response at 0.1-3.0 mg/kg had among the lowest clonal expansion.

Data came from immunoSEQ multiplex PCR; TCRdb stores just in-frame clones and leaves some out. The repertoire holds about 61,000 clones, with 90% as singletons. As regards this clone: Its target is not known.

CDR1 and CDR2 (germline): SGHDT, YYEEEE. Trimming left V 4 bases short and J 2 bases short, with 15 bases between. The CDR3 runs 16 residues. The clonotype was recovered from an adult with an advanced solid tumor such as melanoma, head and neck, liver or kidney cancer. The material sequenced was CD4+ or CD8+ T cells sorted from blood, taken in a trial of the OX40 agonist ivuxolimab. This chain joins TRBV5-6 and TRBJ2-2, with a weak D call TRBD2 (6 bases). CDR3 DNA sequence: TGTGCCAGCAGCCGTATGGGACTGATAAACACCGGGGAGCTGTTTTTT. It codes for CASSRMGLINTGELFF. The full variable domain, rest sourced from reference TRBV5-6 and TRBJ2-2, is DAGVTQSPTHLIKTRGQQVTLRCSPKSGHDTVSWYQQALGQGPQFIFQYYEEEERQRGNFPDRFSGHQFPNYSSELNVNALLLGDSALYLCASSRMGLINTGELFFGEGSRLTVL.